This T cell receptor beta chain was observed in a study of spatial heterogeneity in lung cancer. MiXCR, run by TCRdb on the 5' RACE reads, gives a single entry per CDR3 protein. Of fewer than 15,000 distinct CDR3 sequences in the sample, 3.5% to 4.5% were seen once. The CDR3 is 14 residues long. V shed 4 bases and J shed 7 bases, with 16 bases lying between them. Germline V gene data show CDR1 as SEHNR and CDR2 as FQNEAQ (reference sequence). The time point here: sample taken at primary tumor resection. Whole RNA, isolated from tumor, nontumor lung or frozen PBMC, was sequenced without prior sorting. This clonotype was seen at least ten times. Because this beta chain is a stray read in a library intended to capture alpha chains, its abundance should not be given much weight.

The rearrangement uses TRBV7-9 and TRBJ2-5; TRBD1 is a possible D gene (6 bases). This sequence was found in a male donor with early-stage non-small cell lung cancer. The material sequenced was PBMCs, taken at surgery. The CDR3 loop reads CASSSFEFRGTQYF. The CDR3 region has the DNA TGTGCCAGCAGCTCCTTTGAGTTCAGGGGGACCCAGTACTTC.